Below are 10 T cell receptor beta chains sequenced from a single sample in a study of shared clonotypes between healthy human individuals. Using immunoSEQ multiplex PCR, the repertoire was profiled, and TCRdb retains in-frame clones only, with some absent. The table includes about 380,000 clones, around 96% detected once. Sequencing was performed on memory CD8+ T cells sorted from blood. Sample subset: CD45RO+ cells pooled with CCR7-negative TemRA cells. The receptors come from a man aged 25-40 years in good health.

The J gene is TRBJ1-1, the V gene TRBV19; perhaps TRBD1 as D (5 bases). Germline V gene sequence: CDR1 LNHDA, CDR2 SQIVND (reference sequence). V was shortened by 3 bases and J by 4 bases, with 18 bases between the two germline ends. This CDR3 has 16 residues. CDR3 nucleotide sequence: TGTGCCAGTAGTATGTTCCAGGGAGGCTCAGTCACTGAAGCTTTCTTT. As protein: CASSMFQGGSVTEAFF. The whole variable domain, remainder taken from reference TRBV19 and TRBJ1-1, is DGGITQSPKYLFRKEGQNVTLSCEQNLNHDAMYWYRQDPGQGLRLIYYSQIVNDFQKGDIAEGYSVSREKKESFPLTVTSAQKNPTAFYLCASSMFQGGSVTEAFFGQGTRLTVV.

CDR3 loop: CASSPGSWNTEAFF. The CDR3, as DNA: TGTGCCAGCAGCCCAGGGAGTTGGAACACTGAAGCTTTCTTT. This sequence joins TRBV5-6 and TRBJ1-1; tentative D call: TRBD1 (5 bases). This CDR3 spans 14 amino acids. V lost 4 bases to trimming and J lost 1 base, with 11 bases between them. Germline V CDR1 and CDR2: SGHDT, YYEEEE.

The chain carries TRBV6-1 and TRBJ2-5, with 11 nucleotides matching TRBD1. The CDR3 is 15 residues long. The trim removed 7 bases at V and 1 base at J, leaving 5 bases unmatched. The germline V gene has CDR1 MNHNS and CDR2 SASEGT. The CDR3 loop is CASKGTGGPQETQYF. CDR3 DNA sequence: TGTGCCAGCAAAGGGACAGGGGGTCCCCAAGAGACCCAGTACTTC.

CDR3 sequence reads: CASSSIGGPYNEQFF. CDR3 in DNA: TGCGCCAGCAGCTCAATCGGCGGGCCCTACAATGAGCAGTTCTTC. The chain employs TRBV4-1 and TRBJ2-1; TRBD2 might be the D (5 bases). Germline V gene sequence: CDR1 MGHRA, CDR2 YSYEKL. The CDR3 extends over 15 amino acids. V lost 5 bases to trimming and J lost 2 bases, with 13 bases between them.

Comments on this clone: Other DNA sequences in this specimen translate into the identical CDR3. V and J are TRBV7-2 and TRBJ2-7; TRBD1 might be the D (5 bases). CDR1 and CDR2 (germline): SGHTA, FQGNSA. This CDR3 region has 13 residues. Between the trimmed V and J ends, which lost 2 bases and 3 bases, there was a span of 8 bases. The CDR3 here is CASSLTGGYEQYF. In nucleotides, the CDR3 is TGTGCCAGCAGCTTAACAGGTGGCTACGAGCAGTACTTC.

This clone appeared once. The V and J genes are TRBV6-1 and TRBJ1-1; maybe TRBD1 (6 bases). The CDR3 runs 15 residues. CDR1 and CDR2 from the germline V gene are MNHNS and SASEGT. Trimming stripped 6 bases from V and 0 bases from J, with 14 bases between. CDR3 DNA: TGTGCCAGCAGCGCCGTGGGGGCCGTGAACACTGAAGCTTTCTTT. Residues: CASSAVGAVNTEAFF.

CDR3 sequence (DNA): TGCAGCGTTTCCAAGGGAAGCACAGATACGCAGTATTTT. It specifies CSVSKGSTDTQYF. The J gene is TRBJ2-3, the V gene TRBV29-1; D unclear. The germline V gene has CDR1 SQVTM and CDR2 ANQGSEA. CDR3 size: 13 residues. The V gene lost 5 bases and the J gene lost 0 bases, with 9 bases spanning the gap.

The V and J genes are TRBV7-9 and TRBJ2-2, with 9 bases lining up with TRBD2. Germline assignment: CDR1 SEHNR and CDR2 FQNEAQ (reference sequence). CDR3 length: 15 residues. V dropped 5 bases and J dropped 3; count of bases not matched to a gene: 4. CDR3 coding DNA: TGTGCCAGCAGCCCGACTAGCGGTTACACCGGGGAGCTGTTTTTT. Amino acid sequence: CASSPTSGYTGELFF.

A single count supports this clone. The rearrangement uses TRBV7-3 and TRBJ2-7, with D tentatively TRBD2 (6 bases). CDR1 SGHTA and CDR2 FQGTGA come from the germline V gene. V was trimmed by 5 bases and J by 5 bases, leaving 16 bases between them. This CDR3 region has 14 residues. The CDR3 sequence is CASSLGGTGDEQYF. The CDR3, as DNA: TGTGCCAGCAGCCTTGGGGGGACCGGGGACGAGCAGTACTTC.

The rearrangement joins TRBV4-1 to TRBJ2-7; D ambiguous. V was pared by 1 base and J by 0 bases, with 7 bases between. Germline CDR1 MGHRA, CDR2 YSYEKL. The CDR3 is 14 amino acids. The CDR3 DNA reads as TGCGCCAGCAGCCAAGTGGTGAGCTCCTACGAGCAGTACTTC. It encodes CASSQVVSSYEQYF.